The 8 T cell receptor beta chains below all came from one sample that was sequenced in a study of blood T cell repertoires in COVID-19. The repertoire was sequenced with immunoSEQ multiplex PCR; TCRdb's copy has only in-frame clones and lacks some. The profile covers about 190,000 clones, with approximately 88% appearing a single time and roughly 4.2% taken by the ten largest. Sample: peripheral blood. These receptors originate from a woman under 40 with acute or convalescent COVID-19.

The gene calls are TRBV28 and TRBJ1-1; 7 bases are a match to TRBD1. The CDR3 is 13 amino acids. Germline V lookup: CDR1 MDHEN, CDR2 SYDVKM. The junction had 2 bases not matched to a gene; V was cut back by 6 bases and J by 1 base. The CDR3 region is CASRGQPNTEAFF. CDR3 bases: TGTGCCAGCAGGGGACAGCCGAACACTGAAGCTTTCTTT.

The chain links TRBV7-2 to TRBJ2-3, with 9 bases lining up with TRBD1. Trimming took 1 base from V and 4 from J; bases not matched to a gene: 0. This CDR3 is 14 amino acids long. Germline assignment: CDR1 SGHTA and CDR2 FQGNSA. This CDR3 is CASSLGQGADTQYF. In DNA, the CDR3 is TGTGCCAGCAGCTTAGGACAGGGGGCAGATACGCAGTATTTT.

V usage is TRBV28 and J usage is TRBJ1-1; tentative D call: TRBD1 (6 bases). The V gene's germline CDR1 is MDHEN and CDR2 SYDVKM. The CDR3 contains 13 residues. Deletions cut 6 bases from V and 0 bases from J, with 8 bases between. CDR3 sequence reads: CASRPGVNTEAFF. CDR3 DNA sequence: TGTGCCAGCAGGCCAGGGGTGAACACTGAAGCTTTCTTT.

This clone was detected only once. The chain carries TRBV28 and TRBJ2-1; D is perhaps TRBD2 (6 bases). CDR1 and CDR2 from the germline V gene are MDHEN and SYDVKM. The CDR3 contains 15 residues. Between the trimmed V and J ends, which lost 1 base and 6 bases, there was a span of 13 bases. CDR3 residues: CASSLLVGGGNEQFF. In nucleotides, the CDR3 is TGTGCCAGCAGTTTATTGGTTGGGGGAGGCAATGAGCAGTTCTTC.

The chain has TRBV27 and TRBJ1-1; the match to TRBD1 covers 7 bases. V shed 3 bases, J shed 5 bases, and the junction held 3 bases outside the gene matches. Germline-derived CDR1 and CDR2 are MNHEY and SMNVEV (reference sequence). The CDR3 has 13 residues. The CDR3, as DNA: TGTGCCAGCAGTTTGAGGGGGCAGACTGAAGCTTTCTTT. Translating it yields CASSLRGQTEAFF.

Worth noting for this clone: Other DNA sequences from this sample encode an identical CDR3 as well. This chain connects TRBV12-3 or TRBV12-4 to TRBJ1-2, with D unclear. V was pared by 5 bases and J by 4 bases, with 5 bases between. This CDR3 has 11 residues. The CDR3, as DNA: TGTGCCAGCAGTCCGGGCTATGGCTACACCTTC. Amino acid sequence: CASSPGYGYTF.

The rearrangement uses TRBV5-1 and TRBJ2-7, with TRBD1 matching 7 bases. V gave up 0 bases and J gave up 7 bases; unmatched junction bases: 10. This CDR3 region has 15 residues. Germline assignment: CDR1 SGHRS and CDR2 YFSETQ. CDR3 sequence: CASSLVPTGEGEQYF. In nucleotides, the CDR3 is TGCGCCAGCAGCTTGGTCCCCACAGGGGAAGGGGAGCAGTACTTC.

CDR3 in DNA: TGTGCCAGCAGCTTCGACAGGGTAGGGGAGCTGTTTTTT. Its translation is CASSFDRVGELFF. The chain combines TRBV7-9 with TRBJ2-2; 7 nucleotides line up with TRBD1. V lost 3 bases to trimming and J lost 8 bases; unmatched junction nucleotides: 3. The V gene's germline CDR1 is SEHNR and CDR2 FQNEAQ (reference sequence). This CDR3 has 13 amino acids.